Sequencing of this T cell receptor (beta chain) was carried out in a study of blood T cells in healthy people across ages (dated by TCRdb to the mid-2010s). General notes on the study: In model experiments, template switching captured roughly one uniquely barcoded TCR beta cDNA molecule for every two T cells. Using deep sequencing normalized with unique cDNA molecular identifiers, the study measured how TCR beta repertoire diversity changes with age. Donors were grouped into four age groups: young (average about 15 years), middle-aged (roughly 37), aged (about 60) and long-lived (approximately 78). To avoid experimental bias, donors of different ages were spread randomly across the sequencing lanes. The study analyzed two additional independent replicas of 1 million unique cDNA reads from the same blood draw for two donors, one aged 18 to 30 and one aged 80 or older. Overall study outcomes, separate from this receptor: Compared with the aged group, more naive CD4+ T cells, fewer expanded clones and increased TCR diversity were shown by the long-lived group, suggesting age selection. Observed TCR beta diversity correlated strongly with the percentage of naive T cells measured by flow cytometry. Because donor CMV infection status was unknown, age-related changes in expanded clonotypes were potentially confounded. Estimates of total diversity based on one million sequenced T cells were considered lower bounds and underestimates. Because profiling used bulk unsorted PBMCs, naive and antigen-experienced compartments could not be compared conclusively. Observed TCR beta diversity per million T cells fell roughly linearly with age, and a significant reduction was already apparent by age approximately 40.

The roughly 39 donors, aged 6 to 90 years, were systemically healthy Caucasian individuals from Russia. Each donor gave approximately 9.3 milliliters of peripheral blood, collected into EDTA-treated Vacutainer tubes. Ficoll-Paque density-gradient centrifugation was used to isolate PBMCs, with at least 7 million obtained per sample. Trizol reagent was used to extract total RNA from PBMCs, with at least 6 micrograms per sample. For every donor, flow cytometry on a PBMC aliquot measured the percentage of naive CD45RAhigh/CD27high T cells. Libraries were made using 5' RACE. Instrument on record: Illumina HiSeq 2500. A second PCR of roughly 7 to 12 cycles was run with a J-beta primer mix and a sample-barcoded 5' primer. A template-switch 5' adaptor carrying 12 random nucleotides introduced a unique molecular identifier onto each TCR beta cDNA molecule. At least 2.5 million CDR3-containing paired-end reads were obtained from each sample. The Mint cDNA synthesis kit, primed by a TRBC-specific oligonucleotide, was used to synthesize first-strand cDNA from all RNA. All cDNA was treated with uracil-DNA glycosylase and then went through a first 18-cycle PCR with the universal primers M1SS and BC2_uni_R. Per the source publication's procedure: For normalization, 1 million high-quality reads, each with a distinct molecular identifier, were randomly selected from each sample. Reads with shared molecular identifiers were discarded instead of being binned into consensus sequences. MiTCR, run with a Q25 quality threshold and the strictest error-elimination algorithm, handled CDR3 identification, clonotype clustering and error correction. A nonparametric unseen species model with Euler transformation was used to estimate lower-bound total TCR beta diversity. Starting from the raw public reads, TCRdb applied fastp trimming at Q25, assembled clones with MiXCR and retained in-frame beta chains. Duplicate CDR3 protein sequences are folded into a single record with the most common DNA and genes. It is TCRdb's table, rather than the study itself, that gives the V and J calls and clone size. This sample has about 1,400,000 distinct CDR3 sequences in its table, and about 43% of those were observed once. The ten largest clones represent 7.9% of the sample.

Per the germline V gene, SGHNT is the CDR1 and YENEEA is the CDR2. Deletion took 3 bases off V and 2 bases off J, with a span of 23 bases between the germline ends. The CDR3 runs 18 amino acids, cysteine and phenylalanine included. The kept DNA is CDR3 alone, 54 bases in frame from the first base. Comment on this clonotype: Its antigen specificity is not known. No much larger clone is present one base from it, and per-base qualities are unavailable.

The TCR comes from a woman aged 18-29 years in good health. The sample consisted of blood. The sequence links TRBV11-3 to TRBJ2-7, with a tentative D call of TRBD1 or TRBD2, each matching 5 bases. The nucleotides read TGTGCCAGCAGCTTGCGCCATGGGAATGGGGGTAATCCCTACGAGCAGTACTTC. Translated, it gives CASSLRHGNGGNPYEQYF.